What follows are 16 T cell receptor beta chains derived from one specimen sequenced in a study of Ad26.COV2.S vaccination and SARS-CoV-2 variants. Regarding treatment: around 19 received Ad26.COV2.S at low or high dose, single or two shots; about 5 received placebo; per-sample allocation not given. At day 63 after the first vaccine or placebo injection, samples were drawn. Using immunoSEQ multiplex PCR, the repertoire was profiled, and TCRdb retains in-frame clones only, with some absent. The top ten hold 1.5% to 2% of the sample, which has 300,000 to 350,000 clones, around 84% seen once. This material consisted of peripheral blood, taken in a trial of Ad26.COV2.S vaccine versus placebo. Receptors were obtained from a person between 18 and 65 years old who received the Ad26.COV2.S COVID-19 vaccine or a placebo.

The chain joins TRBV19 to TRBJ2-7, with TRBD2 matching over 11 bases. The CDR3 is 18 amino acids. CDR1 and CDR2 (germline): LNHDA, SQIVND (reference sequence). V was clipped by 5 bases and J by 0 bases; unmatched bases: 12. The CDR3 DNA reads TGTGCCAGTAGTCCACAGGGAAGACTAGCGGGGAGCTCCTACGAGCAGTACTTC. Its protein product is CASSPQGRLAGSSYEQYF.

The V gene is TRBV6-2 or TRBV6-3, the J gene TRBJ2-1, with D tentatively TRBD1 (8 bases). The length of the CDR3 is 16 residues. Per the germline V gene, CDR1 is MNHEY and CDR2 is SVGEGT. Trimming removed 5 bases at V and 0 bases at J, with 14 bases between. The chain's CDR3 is CASSDYRGGSYNEQFF. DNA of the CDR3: TGTGCCAGCAGTGATTACAGGGGGGGCTCCTACAATGAGCAGTTCTTC.

CDR3 in DNA: TGTGCCAGCAGCTATAGTCCGCACAGGTACGAGCAGTACTTC. Its protein is CASSYSPHRYEQYF. The chain combines TRBV7-2 with TRBJ2-7; D might be TRBD1 (5 bases). V was clipped by 4 bases and J by 4 bases, with 14 bases between them. This CDR3 is built from 14 residues. Per germline, CDR1 SGHTA and CDR2 FQGNSA.

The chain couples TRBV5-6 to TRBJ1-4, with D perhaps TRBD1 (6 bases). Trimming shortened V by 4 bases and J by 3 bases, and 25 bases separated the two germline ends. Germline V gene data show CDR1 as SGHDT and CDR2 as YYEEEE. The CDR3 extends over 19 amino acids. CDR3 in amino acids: CASSARRTGGPQSNEKLFF. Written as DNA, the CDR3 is TGTGCCAGCAGCGCCCGTCGGACGGGGGGCCCGCAATCTAATGAAAAACTGTTTTTT.

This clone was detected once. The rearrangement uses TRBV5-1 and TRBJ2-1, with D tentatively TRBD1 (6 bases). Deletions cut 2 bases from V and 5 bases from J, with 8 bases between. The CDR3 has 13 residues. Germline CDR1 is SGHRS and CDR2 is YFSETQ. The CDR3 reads CASSFSGDNEQFF. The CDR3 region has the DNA TGCGCCAGCAGCTTTTCAGGGGACAATGAGCAGTTCTTC.

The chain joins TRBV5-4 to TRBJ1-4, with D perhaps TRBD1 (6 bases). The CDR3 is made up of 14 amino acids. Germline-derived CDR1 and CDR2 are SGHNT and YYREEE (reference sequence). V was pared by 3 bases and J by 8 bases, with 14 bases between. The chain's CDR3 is CASSSPDSTEKLFF. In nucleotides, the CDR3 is TGTGCCAGCAGCTCCCCGGACAGTACGGAAAAACTGTTTTTT.

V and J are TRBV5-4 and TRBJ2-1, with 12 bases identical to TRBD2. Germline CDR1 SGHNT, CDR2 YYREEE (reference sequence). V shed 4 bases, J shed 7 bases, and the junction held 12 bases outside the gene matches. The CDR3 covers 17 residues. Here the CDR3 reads CASSRGSLAGGRNEQFF. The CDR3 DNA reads TGTGCCAGCAGCCGAGGGTCACTAGCGGGGGGCCGGAATGAGCAGTTCTTC. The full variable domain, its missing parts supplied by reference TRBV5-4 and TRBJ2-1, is ETGVTQSPTHLIKTRGQQVTLRCSSQSGHNTVSWYQQALGQGPQFIFQYYREEENGRGNFPPRFSGLQFPNYSSELNVNALELDDSALYLCASSRGSLAGGRNEQFFGPGTRLTVL.

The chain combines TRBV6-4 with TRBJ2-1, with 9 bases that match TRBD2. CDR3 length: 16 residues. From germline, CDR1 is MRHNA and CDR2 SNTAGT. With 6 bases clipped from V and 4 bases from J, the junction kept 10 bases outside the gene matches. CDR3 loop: CASSSRGLAGYNEQFF. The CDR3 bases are TGTGCCAGCAGCTCCCGCGGCCTAGCGGGGTACAATGAGCAGTTCTTC.

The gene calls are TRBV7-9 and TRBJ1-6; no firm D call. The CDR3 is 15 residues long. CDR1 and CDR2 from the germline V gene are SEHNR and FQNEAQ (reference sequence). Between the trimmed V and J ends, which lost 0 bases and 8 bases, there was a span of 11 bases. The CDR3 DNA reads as TGTGCCAGCAGCTTAGCAGGCGCTGATTATTCACCCCTCCACTTT. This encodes CASSLAGADYSPLHF.

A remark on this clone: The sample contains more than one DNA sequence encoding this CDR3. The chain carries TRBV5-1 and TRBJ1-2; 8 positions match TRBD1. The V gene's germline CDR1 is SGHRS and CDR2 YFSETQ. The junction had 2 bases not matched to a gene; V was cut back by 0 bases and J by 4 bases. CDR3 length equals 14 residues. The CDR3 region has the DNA TGCGCCAGCAGCTTGGGACAGGGGTTCTATGGCTACACCTTC. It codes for CASSLGQGFYGYTF. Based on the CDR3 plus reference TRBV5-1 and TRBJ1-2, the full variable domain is KAGVTQTPRYLIKTRGQQVTLSCSPISGHRSVSWYQQTPGQGLQFLFEYFSETQRNKGNFPGRFSGRQFSNSRSEMNVSTLELGDSALYLCASSLGQGFYGYTFGSGTRLTVV.

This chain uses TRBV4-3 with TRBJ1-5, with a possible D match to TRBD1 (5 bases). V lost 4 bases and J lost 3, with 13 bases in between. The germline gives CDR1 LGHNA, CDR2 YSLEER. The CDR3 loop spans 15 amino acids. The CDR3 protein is CASSLTVGDNQPQHF. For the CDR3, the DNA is TGCGCCAGCAGCCTAACAGTGGGGGACAATCAGCCCCAGCATTTT.

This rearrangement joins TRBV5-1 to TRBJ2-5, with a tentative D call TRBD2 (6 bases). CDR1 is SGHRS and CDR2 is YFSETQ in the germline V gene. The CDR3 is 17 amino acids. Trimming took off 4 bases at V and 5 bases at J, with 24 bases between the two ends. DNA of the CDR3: TGCGCCAGCAGCCCAAGGCGAGCGGGTGAACGAGCGGAGACCCAGTACTTC. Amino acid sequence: CASSPRRAGERAETQYF.

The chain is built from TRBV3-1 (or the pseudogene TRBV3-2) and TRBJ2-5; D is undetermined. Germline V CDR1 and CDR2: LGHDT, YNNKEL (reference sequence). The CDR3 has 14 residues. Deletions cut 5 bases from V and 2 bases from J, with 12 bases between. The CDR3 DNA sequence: TGTGCCAGCAGCTTTAATGGGCCACAAGAGACCCAGTACTTC. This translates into CASSFNGPQETQYF.

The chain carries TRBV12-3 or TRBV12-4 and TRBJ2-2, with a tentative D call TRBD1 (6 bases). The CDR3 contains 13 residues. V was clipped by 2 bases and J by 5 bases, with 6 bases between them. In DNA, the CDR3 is TGTGCCAGCAGTTTAACAGGGACCGGGGAGCTGTTTTTT. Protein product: CASSLTGTGELFF.

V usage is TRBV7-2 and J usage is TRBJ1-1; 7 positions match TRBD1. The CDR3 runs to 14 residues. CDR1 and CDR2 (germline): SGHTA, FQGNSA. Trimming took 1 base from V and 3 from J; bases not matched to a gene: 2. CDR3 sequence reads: CASSLEGAHTEAFF. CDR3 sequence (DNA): TGTGCCAGCAGCTTAGAGGGGGCGCACACTGAAGCTTTCTTT.

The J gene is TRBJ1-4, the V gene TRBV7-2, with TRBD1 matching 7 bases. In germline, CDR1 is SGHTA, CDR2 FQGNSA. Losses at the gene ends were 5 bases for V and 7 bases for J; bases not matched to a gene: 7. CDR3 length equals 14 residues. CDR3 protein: CASSVQGLGEKLFF. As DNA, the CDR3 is TGTGCCAGCAGCGTACAGGGGCTTGGTGAAAAACTGTTTTTT.